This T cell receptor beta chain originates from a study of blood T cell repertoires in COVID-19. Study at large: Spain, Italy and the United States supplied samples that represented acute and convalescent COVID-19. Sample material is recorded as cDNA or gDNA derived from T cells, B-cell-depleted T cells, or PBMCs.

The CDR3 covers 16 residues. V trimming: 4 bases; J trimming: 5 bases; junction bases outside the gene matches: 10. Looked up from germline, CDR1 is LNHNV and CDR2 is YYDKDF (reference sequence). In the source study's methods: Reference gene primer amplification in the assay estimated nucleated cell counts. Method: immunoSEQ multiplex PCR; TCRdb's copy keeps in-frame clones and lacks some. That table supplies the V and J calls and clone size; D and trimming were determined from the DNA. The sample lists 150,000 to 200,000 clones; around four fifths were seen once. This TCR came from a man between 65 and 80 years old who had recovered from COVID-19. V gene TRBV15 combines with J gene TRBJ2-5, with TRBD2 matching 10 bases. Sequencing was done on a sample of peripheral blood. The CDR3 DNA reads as TGTGCCACCAGCACCATAGCGGGAGGCCTTCCCGAGACCCAGTACTTC. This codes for CATSTIAGGLPETQYF.